The T cell receptor (beta chain) under discussion was sequenced for a study of blood T cells in healthy people across ages. Germline lookup yields CDR1 SNHLY and CDR2 FYNNEI. The CDR3 has 15 residues. V dropped 3 bases and J dropped 0 bases, with 9 bases sitting between them. For the second PCR, which ran for roughly 6 to 11 cycles, a sample-barcoded 5' primer and a J-beta primer mix were used. In TCRdb, the 5' RACE reads were re-called with MiXCR into one record per CDR3 protein. This table holds 750,000 to 950,000 distinct CDR3 sequences, 25% to 30% found once. These sequences were also reported in another study, on T cells of mothers and their children. That paper notes: Across the analysis, no persistent microchimeric T cell clones were detected.

Sequenced material: blood. This receptor was taken from a woman aged 40 to 50 in good health. The chain uses TRBV2 and TRBJ1-5; the D is unclear. This CDR3 is CASSDERSSNQPQHF. CDR3 nucleotide sequence: TGTGCCAGCAGTGATGAGAGAAGTAGCAATCAGCCCCAGCATTTT.